What follows is one T cell receptor (beta chain) and its context. This specimen belongs to a study of blood T cell repertoires in COVID-19. Study context: Samples of COVID-19 (acute and convalescent) were obtained from the United States, Italy and Spain. PBMCs, B-cell-depleted T cells, or T cells were the source of the cDNA or gDNA that made up the material.

The CDR3 runs to 15 residues. V lost 1 base and J 1 base, leaving 10 bases between the germline ends. Germline CDR1 SGHTA, CDR2 FQGNSA. Under the authors' procedure: It was from reference gene primer amplification that nucleated cell counts were estimated. Data came from immunoSEQ multiplex PCR; TCRdb stores just in-frame clones and leaves some out. For V, J and clone size, that table is used; D and trimming come from the DNA. Of about 260,000 clones listed, about 85% are singletons. This TCR was recovered from a man aged 55-75 years with acute or convalescent COVID-19. The sample was peripheral blood. The rearrangement joins TRBV7-2 to TRBJ1-1; D is unclear. CDR3 DNA sequence: TGTGCCAGCAGCTTAGTTCGGTTCGCGAACACTGAAGCTTTCTTT. Translated: CASSLVRFANTEAFF.